The rows below give T cell receptor beta chains drawn from one sample of a study of molecular identifiers for immune sequencing clone quantification. MiXCR, run by TCRdb on the PCR reads, gives a single entry per CDR3 protein. Here the sample spans approximately 590,000 distinct CDR3 sequences, roughly 25% being singletons. Sequencing input: naive CD8+ T cells from blood, with Jurkat cell RNA spiked in. Receptor source: a human donor in good health. Some libraries in this study had Jurkat cell RNA spiked in. The CDR3 runs from the conserved cysteine through the conserved F or W. D genes are given only for firm matches. Only part of the rows carry a size: once, few, many, or a class if the clone is expanded.

CDR3nt,CDR3aa,abundance,j_gene,d_gene,v_gene
TGTGCCAGCAGTTTCCCCAGCCTCGGGGCAGGTTTCTACGAGCAGTACTTC,CASSFPSLGAGFYEQYF,-,TRBJ2-7,-,TRBV28
TGTGCCAGCGTGGCTGGGGCCAACGTCCTGACTTTC,CASVAGANVLTF,-,TRBJ2-6,-,TRBV28
TGTGCCACCGTACCAACGACAAAGAACTATGGCTACACCTTC,CATVPTTKNYGYTF,-,TRBJ1-2,-,TRBV6-2/TRBV6-3
TGTGCCAGCAGCCCTAATGAAAAACTGTTTTTT,CASSPNEKLFF,many,TRBJ1-4,-,TRBV7-9
TGCAGTGCTAGACTACAGGGCTACGAGCAGTACTTC,CSARLQGYEQYF,many,TRBJ2-7,-,TRBV20-1
TGTGCCAGCAGCTTTGACAGCTACAATGAGCAGTTCTTC,CASSFDSYNEQFF,many,TRBJ2-1,-,TRBV7-2
TGTGCCAGCAGTTATTGCCGGGAATGCGAGCAGTACTTC,CASSYCRECEQYF,many,TRBJ2-7,-,TRBV6-5
TGCGCCAGCAGCAACAAGGTAGGGGGTAGCAATCAGCCCCAGCATTTT,CASSNKVGGSNQPQHF,many,TRBJ1-5,-,TRBV4-1
TGTGCCAGCAGCTCTCACCCGGGGGCGGATCAGCCCCAGCATTTT,CASSSHPGADQPQHF,-,TRBJ1-5,-,TRBV7-6
TGTGCCAGCAGTCCCGGACAGGTTAGCAATCAGCCCCAGCATTTT,CASSPGQVSNQPQHF,many,TRBJ1-5,TRBD1,TRBV5-8
TGCGCCAGCAGCAGTGGACAGGTTAATGAAAAACTGTTTTTT,CASSSGQVNEKLFF,many,TRBJ1-4,TRBD1,TRBV5-1
TGTGCCAGCAGCTTAGGTCCTGCGGGCACCTACGAGCAGTACTTC,CASSLGPAGTYEQYF,many,TRBJ2-7,-,TRBV7-2
TGTGCCAGCAGTCCCCTCGGGACAGGGTCGAAAGCGTTACCCGGGGAGCTGTTTTTT,CASSPLGTGSKALPGELFF,-,TRBJ2-2,TRBD1,TRBV6-5
TGCGCCCGCAGCCAAGACAGGGGGAGGAACTATGGCTACACCTTC,CARSQDRGRNYGYTF,-,TRBJ1-2,TRBD1,TRBV4-3